The rows below give T cell receptor beta chains drawn from one sample of a study of T-cell reconstitution after alpha-beta-depleted transplantation in children. Using its own MiXCR run on the PCR reads, TCRdb lists one record per CDR3 protein. The repertoire includes a few hundred thousand distinct CDR3 sequences, about 18% of them detected once, and 2.5% to 3.5% sits in the top ten. The sequenced sample was PBMCs from the stem cell graft donor, obtained from the stem cell graft. The receptors were sampled from a human donor who donated a stem cell graft to a child with acute lymphoblastic leukemia. The CDR3 runs from the conserved cysteine through the conserved F or W. The D gene is left open where the match is weak. Clone size is stated in some rows and not others, as once, few, many or a class when expanded.

len,abundance,d_gene,v_gene,j_gene,CDR3aa,CDR3nt
20,few,TRBD2,TRBV7-8,TRBJ2-7,CASSLYTLRLAGERPYEQYF,TGTGCCAGCAGCTTATATACCCTCCGACTAGCGGGAGAAAGGCCCTACGAGCAGTACTTC
15,NA,NA,TRBV7-9,TRBJ1-4,CASSLSVGGGEKLFF,TGTGCCAGCAGCTTGTCCGTGGGGGGAGGTGAAAAACTGTTTTTT
14,NA,NA,TRBV29-1,TRBJ1-4,CSVVGALTNEKLFF,TGCAGCGTTGTGGGGGCATTGACTAATGAAAAACTGTTTTTT
13,many,TRBD1,TRBV29-1,TRBJ1-1,CSVAKRDRHVAFF,TGCAGCGTTGCAAAAAGGGACAGGCACGTCGCTTTCTTT
17,many,TRBD1,TRBV4-1,TRBJ1-1,CASSQMGTGGSGTEAFF,TGCGCCAGCAGCCAAATGGGGACAGGGGGCTCGGGCACTGAAGCTTTCTTT
13,NA,TRBD1,TRBV5-5,TRBJ2-7,CASSWGQTYEQYF,TGTGCCAGCAGTTGGGGACAGACCTACGAGCAGTACTTC
13,few,NA,TRBV30,TRBJ2-7,CAWSKDSRYEQYF,TGTGCCTGGAGTAAGGACAGCCGCTACGAGCAGTACTTC
11,few,NA,TRBV10-3,TRBJ2-7,CAISEVHEQYF,TGTGCCATCAGTGAAGTCCACGAGCAGTACTTC
11,NA,NA,TRBV27,TRBJ2-7,CASNKGSEQYF,TGTGCCAGCAACAAGGGTTCCGAGCAGTACTTC
12,many,TRBD2,TRBV5-1,TRBJ2-5,CASGLAEETQYF,TGCGCCAGTGGACTAGCTGAGGAGACCCAGTACTTC
16,few,TRBD2,TRBV20-1,TRBJ2-5,CSARAWTSGTEETQYF,TGCAGTGCTAGAGCCTGGACTAGCGGGACCGAAGAGACCCAGTACTTC
17,NA,NA,TRBV20-1,TRBJ2-6,CSARGGPGDSGANVLTF,TGCAGTGCTAGGGGGGGGCCTGGGGACTCTGGGGCCAACGTCCTGACTTTC
14,few,NA,TRBV6-5,TRBJ1-1,CASSFLAGDSEAFF,TGTGCCAGCAGTTTCCTGGCCGGAGACAGTGAAGCTTTCTTT
15,few,TRBD2,TRBV7-2,TRBJ2-1,CASSLLAGGMNEQFF,TGTGCCAGCAGCCTGTTAGCGGGAGGGATGAATGAGCAGTTCTTC
11,NA,NA,TRBV6-6,TRBJ2-2,CASSYAGELFF,TGTGCCAGCAGTTATGCCGGGGAGCTGTTTTTT
14,few,NA,TRBV29-1,TRBJ1-1,CSVEGGWGNTEAFF,TGCAGCGTTGAGGGGGGCTGGGGGAACACTGAAGCTTTCTTT
16,few,NA,TRBV27,TRBJ1-5,CASSPYLGQSNQPQHF,TGTGCCAGCAGTCCGTACCTCGGACAGAGCAATCAGCCCCAGCATTTT
14,many,TRBD1,TRBV3-1,TRBJ1-1,CASSTYRGDTEAFF,TGTGCCAGCAGTACCTACAGGGGGGACACTGAAGCTTTCTTT
15,few,TRBD1,TRBV5-1,TRBJ2-7,CASSLDRGQLYEQYF,TGCGCCAGCAGCCTGGACAGGGGCCAACTCTACGAGCAGTACTTC
15,few,NA,TRBV9,TRBJ2-1,CASSVDGTSFNEQFF,TGTGCCAGCAGCGTAGATGGGACTTCCTTCAATGAGCAGTTCTTC
17,NA,TRBD1,TRBV5-1,TRBJ2-1,CASSSIYRGPTYNEQFF,TGCGCCAGCAGCTCGATATACAGGGGGCCCACCTACAATGAGCAGTTCTTC
15,few,NA,TRBV6-5,TRBJ2-7,CASSYAYQSSYEQYF,TGTGCCAGCAGTTATGCCTACCAGAGCTCCTACGAGCAGTACTTC
15,NA,TRBD2,TRBV3-1,TRBJ2-7,CASSQVLAGAYEQYF,TGTGCCAGCAGCCAAGTCCTAGCGGGGGCCTACGAGCAGTACTTC
18,NA,TRBD2,TRBV11-1,TRBJ2-7,CASSPERFGTSATYEQYF,TGTGCCAGCAGCCCAGAGCGGTTCGGGACTAGTGCCACCTACGAGCAGTACTTC
16,few,NA,TRBV5-1,TRBJ2-5,CASSLRGGLETETQYF,TGCGCCAGCAGCTTGAGGGGGGGCTTGGAGACGGAGACCCAGTACTTC
13,NA,NA,TRBV27,TRBJ1-5,CASSTGTSQPQHF,TGTGCCAGCAGTACAGGGACGAGTCAGCCCCAGCATTTT
18,NA,NA,TRBV20-1,TRBJ2-7,CSAPLSPTVGGWGYEQYF,TGCAGTGCTCCCCTGTCCCCGACAGTCGGAGGCTGGGGCTACGAGCAGTACTTC
15,NA,TRBD1,TRBV11-2,TRBJ2-2,CASSWGQGWAGELFF,TGTGCCAGCAGCTGGGGACAGGGGTGGGCCGGGGAGCTGTTTTTT
12,NA,NA,TRBV12-3/TRBV12-4,TRBJ1-2,CASTDLFYGYTF,TGTGCCAGCACGGATCTTTTCTATGGCTACACCTTC
13,many,NA,TRBV6-4,TRBJ2-1,CASSDFWGDEQFF,TGTGCCAGCAGTGACTTTTGGGGAGATGAGCAGTTCTTC
15,NA,TRBD2,TRBV25-1,TRBJ2-7,CASSESGGRVYEQYF,TGTGCCAGCAGTGAATCAGGCGGGAGGGTCTACGAGCAGTACTTC
11,NA,TRBD1,TRBV29-1,TRBJ1-2,CSGTGGFGYTF,TGCAGCGGGACAGGGGGCTTTGGCTACACCTTC
14,few,NA,TRBV5-1,TRBJ2-5,CASRLTTFQETQYF,TGCGCCAGCAGACTTACGACATTCCAAGAGACCCAGTACTTC
12,few,NA,TRBV20-1,TRBJ1-2,CSAREGTKGYTF,TGCAGTGCTAGAGAGGGAACAAAAGGCTACACCTTC
12,NA,NA,TRBV9,TRBJ1-1,CASSGGRPEAFF,TGTGCCAGCAGCGGCGGTCGGCCCGAAGCTTTCTTT
16,NA,NA,TRBV18,TRBJ1-1,CASSPSSGVGNTEAFF,TGTGCCAGCTCACCTAGCTCTGGGGTTGGGAACACTGAAGCTTTCTTT
16,NA,TRBD2,TRBV11-2,TRBJ2-7,CASSLLGDSGSHEQYF,TGTGCCAGCAGCTTACTAGGTGATAGCGGGAGTCACGAGCAGTACTTC
17,few,NA,TRBV5-6,TRBJ1-2,CASSWSSDSVSNYGYTF,TGTGCCAGCAGCTGGTCGTCGGACAGCGTGTCTAACTATGGCTACACCTTC
16,few,TRBD2,TRBV27,TRBJ2-1,CASSPQLAGRGNEQFF,TGTGCCAGCAGTCCCCAACTAGCGGGTCGAGGCAATGAGCAGTTCTTC
15,few,NA,TRBV29-1,TRBJ1-1,CSVTGRGGTYTEAFF,TGCAGCGTTACTGGACGGGGGGGAACGTACACTGAAGCTTTCTTT
11,few,NA,TRBV10-3,TRBJ2-7,CAISRDGEQYF,TGTGCCATCAGCAGGGACGGCGAGCAGTACTTC
16,NA,NA,TRBV9,TRBJ2-1,CASSVTRVALYNEQFF,TGTGCCAGCAGCGTAACCCGGGTGGCCCTTTACAATGAGCAGTTCTTC
16,NA,TRBD2,TRBV7-8,TRBJ2-1,CASSPTGRESGNEQFF,TGTGCCAGCAGCCCCACCGGGCGGGAGTCGGGAAATGAGCAGTTCTTC
13,NA,NA,TRBV20-1,TRBJ2-5,CSVGASVGETQYF,TGCAGTGTAGGGGCTAGTGTGGGGGAGACCCAGTACTTC
16,NA,TRBD1,TRBV12-3/TRBV12-4,TRBJ2-3,CASSPRQGVDTDTQYF,TGTGCCAGCAGCCCGCGACAGGGAGTGGACACAGATACGCAGTATTTT
17,once,TRBD2,TRBV3-1,TRBJ2-7,CASSQGTGLAGAYEQYF,TGTGCCAGCAGCCAGGGAACGGGACTAGCGGGAGCCTACGAGCAGTACTTC
13,NA,TRBD1,TRBV20-1,TRBJ1-2,CSARGQGHYGYTF,TGCAGTGCTAGAGGACAGGGACACTATGGCTACACCTTC
16,NA,NA,TRBV5-1,TRBJ1-4,CASSATGGLANEKLFF,TGCGCCAGCAGCGCAACCGGAGGGCTAGCTAATGAAAAACTGTTTTTT
15,NA,NA,TRBV11-2,TRBJ2-1,CASSLQGSLDNEQFF,TGTGCCAGCAGCTTACAGGGAAGTTTAGACAATGAGCAGTTCTTC
16,few,TRBD2,TRBV7-9,TRBJ2-1,CASSPLTSGRGNEQFF,TGTGCCAGCAGCCCATTGACTAGCGGGAGAGGCAATGAGCAGTTCTTC
14,few,NA,TRBV7-9,TRBJ1-3,CASSLVGAGNTIYF,TGTGCCAGCAGCTTAGTGGGAGCGGGAAACACCATATATTTT
15,NA,TRBD1,TRBV5-1,TRBJ2-7,CASSPGQSLSYEQYF,TGCGCCAGCAGCCCGGGACAGTCCCTCTCCTACGAGCAGTACTTC
14,NA,NA,TRBV7-9,TRBJ2-6,CASSSVSGANVLTF,TGTGCCAGCAGCTCCGTTAGTGGGGCCAACGTCCTGACTTTC
17,few,TRBD2,TRBV7-6,TRBJ2-1,CASSLEGGRAPYNEQFF,TGTGCCAGCAGCTTAGAAGGCGGGAGGGCCCCCTACAATGAGCAGTTCTTC
14,few,NA,TRBV5-5,TRBJ2-7,CASSLGERAYEQYF,TGTGCCAGCAGCTTGGGGGAAAGGGCCTACGAGCAGTACTTC
13,few,NA,TRBV7-9,TRBJ2-7,CASSWITGNEQYF,TGTGCCAGCAGTTGGATTACAGGGAACGAGCAGTACTTC
15,NA,NA,TRBV18,TRBJ2-7,CASSPKLTGVAEQYF,TGTGCCAGCTCACCTAAATTGACAGGTGTTGCCGAGCAGTACTTC